This TCR beta chain was recorded in a study of immune evolution from preneoplasia to lung adenocarcinoma. Study-wide background: HLA loss of heterozygosity: roughly 6.6% AIS, around 16% MIA, over 30% ADC, none AAH.

CDR1 MNHEY and CDR2 SVGAGI come from the germline V gene. After removal of 10 bases from V and 1 base from J, the junction contained 9 bases not matched to a gene. This CDR3 has 15 residues. Data came from immunoSEQ multiplex PCR; TCRdb stores just in-frame clones and leaves some out. Of around 5,000 clones listed, about 84% are singletons. Material: FFPE lung adenocarcinoma in situ tissue. This rearrangement joins TRBV6-5 to TRBJ2-3, with 9 bases aligning to TRBD1. The clonotype was recovered from an older person with lung adenocarcinoma. Written as DNA, the CDR3 is TGTGCCACCGGGACAGGGTGGTCTGGCACAGATACGCAGTATTTT. Residues: CATGTGWSGTDTQYF.